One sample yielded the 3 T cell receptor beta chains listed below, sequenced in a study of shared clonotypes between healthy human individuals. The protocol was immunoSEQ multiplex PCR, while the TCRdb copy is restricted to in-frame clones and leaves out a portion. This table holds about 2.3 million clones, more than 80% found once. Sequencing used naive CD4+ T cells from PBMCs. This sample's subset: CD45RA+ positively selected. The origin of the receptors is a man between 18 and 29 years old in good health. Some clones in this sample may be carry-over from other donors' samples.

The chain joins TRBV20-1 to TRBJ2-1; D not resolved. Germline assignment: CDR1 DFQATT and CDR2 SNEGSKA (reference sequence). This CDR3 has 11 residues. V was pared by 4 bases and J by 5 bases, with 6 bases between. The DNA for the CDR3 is TGCAGTGCTATGGGTGACAATGAGCAGTTCTTC. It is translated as CSAMGDNEQFF.

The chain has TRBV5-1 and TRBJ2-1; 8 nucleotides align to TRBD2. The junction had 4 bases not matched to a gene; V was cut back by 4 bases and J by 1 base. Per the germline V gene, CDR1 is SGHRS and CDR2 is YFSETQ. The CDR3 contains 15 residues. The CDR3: CASSRPGGSYNEQFF. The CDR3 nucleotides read TGCGCCAGCAGCCGCCCGGGAGGGTCCTACAATGAGCAGTTCTTC.

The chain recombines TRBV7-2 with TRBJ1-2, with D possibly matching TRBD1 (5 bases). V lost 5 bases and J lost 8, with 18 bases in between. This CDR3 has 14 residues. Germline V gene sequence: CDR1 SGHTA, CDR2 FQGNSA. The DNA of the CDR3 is TGTGCCAGCAGCCCCCCTTACGTGGGGGGAGGCTACACCTTC. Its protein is CASSPPYVGGGYTF.